This T cell receptor (beta chain) was sequenced during a study of identical twins. Study-wide results and limits: Abundant cord blood beta clonotypes carried fewer insertions; memory repertoires showed none.

As concerns this clonotype: The antigen is undetermined.

A single record per CDR3 protein comes from TCRdb applying MiXCR to the 5' RACE reads. The repertoire holds fewer than 550,000 distinct CDR3 sequences, approximately 14% seen once, with approximately 1% in the top ten. This CDR3 comprises 14 residues. Per germline, CDR1 SGHTA and CDR2 FQGNSA. V lost 5 bases and J 7 bases, leaving 16 bases between the germline ends. The sample was also reused in another study, on yellow fever vaccine responses in identical twins.

The chain carries TRBV7-2 and TRBJ2-3; TRBD2 is a possible D gene (7 bases). Sequences were obtained from CD4+ T cells sorted from blood. This sequence was found in a woman aged 18 to 35 in good health. The DNA for the CDR3 is TGTGCCAGCAGCCAAGGGGGGGTGCGGAATACGCAGTATTTT. Translation gives CASSQGGVRNTQYF.